One T cell receptor (beta chain) is described in this entry. The antigen it recognizes is unknown. One base away there is no much larger clone; base qualities are not given. TCRdb names Illumina NovaSeq 6000 as the instrument used. TCRalpha and TCRbeta cDNA libraries were built by 5'RACE with constant-segment primers, adding sample barcodes and unique molecular identifiers. Trizol reagent was used to extract RNA from every sample. Amplification of the libraries took two PCR steps, and the second step added a second sample barcode plus Illumina TruSeq adapters. Sequencing of the libraries was done on an Illumina NovaSeq, producing 2 x 150 bp paired-end reads. The study's own analysis went as follows. With migec v1.2.7, reads were demultiplexed and then collapsed into UMI-guided consensus sequences. With mixcr v2.1.11, UMI consensuses were aligned to TRA and TRB V and J templates and assembled into clonotypes. Expanded or contracted clonotypes were those called significant by both edgeR and NoisET, with noise models trained on biological replicates. edgeR calls used a false discovery rate-adjusted p below 0.01 and a log2 fold-change threshold of 1. As an exploratory analysis of dynamics, PCA with hierarchical clustering was applied to max-normalized trajectories of the 1000 most abundant clonotypes. Separately sequenced CD4+ and CD8+ repertoires were used to assign a CD4 or CD8 phenotype to each responding clone. The public reads were run again by TCRdb, first through fastp at Q25 and then through MiXCR, and only productive beta chains were kept. Rows with one shared CDR3 protein collapse into an entry with the most common genes and DNA. These V and J calls are TCRdb output, not the study's own analysis. For this sample the table gives approximately 240,000 distinct CDR3 sequences, of which over 15% were detected only once. The top ten clonotypes cover approximately 3.5% of the sample.

The data stem from a study of T-cell memory formation after mild COVID-19 (dated by TCRdb to about 2021). A note on the overall study: Most TCR sequence clusters were specific to one of the two donors. In a couple of donors, T-cell clones that expanded and contracted after mild COVID-19 were tracked by sequencing TCRalpha and TCRbeta repertoires over time. Two young, previously healthy adult volunteers, one female and one male, were included in the cohort.

From a lookup of the germline V gene (reference sequence), CDR1 and CDR2 are DFQATT and SNEGSKA. V loses 0 bases, J loses 0 bases, and the germline ends lie 10 bases apart. The CDR3 numbers 15 residues from cysteine through phenylalanine. Only the CDR3 region is kept as DNA, spanning 45 bases read in frame from base 1. Ficoll-Paque density gradient centrifugation was used to isolate PBMCs. Paper-wide results and their limitations: Only two mild cases were covered in the study, and larger cohorts including severe cases with pre-infection samples were considered necessary. Some responding clones were detected in pre-infection memory, which suggested that pre-existing cross-reactive memory T cells had joined the SARS-CoV-2 response. Contracting CD4+ clones turned up mainly in the CM and EM memory subsets, whereas EMRA was where CD8+ clones were enriched. Clones that contracted from day 15 to 85 showed balanced CD4/CD8 phenotypes, whereas a second wave of clones that expanded from day 15 to 37 leaned towards CD4+. SARS-CoV-2 specificity of the second-wave clones peaking on day 37 was not confirmed.

Sequenced material: PBMCs or a T cell subset sorted from them (not recorded which). The rearrangement combines TRBV20-1 with TRBJ2-3; the D gene cannot be resolved reliably. The TCR was taken from a young man who had mild COVID-19 (a few samples of this study predate the infection). The sample titles of this study are shuffled in the database, so cell type and time point are left out; the donor was told from shared clones. For the CDR3, the sequence is CSARDGRFSTDTQYF. The nucleotide sequence is TGCAGTGCTAGAGATGGCAGGTTTAGCACAGATACGCAGTATTTT.